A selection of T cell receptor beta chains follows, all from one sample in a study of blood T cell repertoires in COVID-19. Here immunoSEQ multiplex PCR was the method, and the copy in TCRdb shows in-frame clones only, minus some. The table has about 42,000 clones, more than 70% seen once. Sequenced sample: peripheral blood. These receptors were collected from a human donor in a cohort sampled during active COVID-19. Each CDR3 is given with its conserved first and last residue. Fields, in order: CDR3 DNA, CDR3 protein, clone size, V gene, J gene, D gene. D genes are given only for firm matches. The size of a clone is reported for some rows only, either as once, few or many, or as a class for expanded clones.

CDR3nt: TGTGCCAGCTCACCAAATGTGGGAGAGCCCCAGCATTTT; CDR3aa: CASSPNVGEPQHF; abundance: -; v_gene: TRBV18; j_gene: TRBJ1-5; d_gene: -
CDR3nt: TGTGCCAGCAAAACTAGCGGGATGGCCTACGAGCAGTACTTC; CDR3aa: CASKTSGMAYEQYF; abundance: -; v_gene: TRBV6-5; j_gene: TRBJ2-7; d_gene: TRBD2
CDR3nt: TGTGCCAGCAAAGATCGTCTGGGGGGCACCGGGGAGCTGTTTTTT; CDR3aa: CASKDRLGGTGELFF; abundance: -; v_gene: TRBV6-4; j_gene: TRBJ2-2; d_gene: -
CDR3nt: TGTGCCAGCAGCGTCCGGGACAGAAACACTGAAGCTTTCTTT; CDR3aa: CASSVRDRNTEAFF; abundance: few; v_gene: TRBV7-9; j_gene: TRBJ1-1; d_gene: TRBD1
CDR3nt: TGTGCCTGGAGCGGGGTGGACACCGGGGAGCTGTTTTTT; CDR3aa: CAWSGVDTGELFF; abundance: once; v_gene: TRBV30; j_gene: TRBJ2-2; d_gene: -
CDR3nt: TGTGCCAGCAGCTTGGCTGGGACTAGTTCCGGGGAGCTGTTTTTT; CDR3aa: CASSLAGTSSGELFF; abundance: -; v_gene: TRBV5-4; j_gene: TRBJ2-2; d_gene: TRBD2
CDR3nt: TGTGCCAGCAGCGCGGGGGGGCCTAAATACAATGAGCAGTTCTTC; CDR3aa: CASSAGGPKYNEQFF; abundance: -; v_gene: TRBV13; j_gene: TRBJ2-1; d_gene: TRBD2
CDR3nt: TGTGCCAGCAGCGCCGACAGCCCTAATCAGCCCCAGCATTTT; CDR3aa: CASSADSPNQPQHF; abundance: -; v_gene: TRBV2; j_gene: TRBJ1-5; d_gene: -
CDR3nt: TGTGCCAGCAGCTGGGGGCCGACAGTCGCCGGGGAGCTGTTTTTT; CDR3aa: CASSWGPTVAGELFF; abundance: -; v_gene: TRBV7-9; j_gene: TRBJ2-2; d_gene: -
CDR3nt: TGTGCCAGCAGTGAAAAGTTCCCGGAGTTCTCCTACGAGCAGTACTTC; CDR3aa: CASSEKFPEFSYEQYF; abundance: -; v_gene: TRBV6-1; j_gene: TRBJ2-7; d_gene: -
CDR3nt: TGTGCCAGCAGTTACTCGACGACAGGGAACACTGAAGCTTTCTTT; CDR3aa: CASSYSTTGNTEAFF; abundance: -; v_gene: TRBV6-6; j_gene: TRBJ1-1; d_gene: -
CDR3nt: TGCGCCAGCAGCTATACAGGGGATACGCAGTATTTT; CDR3aa: CASSYTGDTQYF; abundance: once; v_gene: TRBV4-1; j_gene: TRBJ2-3; d_gene: -
CDR3nt: TGTGCCAGCAGCTTAGTAGCTATTGAGCAGTTCTTC; CDR3aa: CASSLVAIEQFF; abundance: -; v_gene: TRBV7-9; j_gene: TRBJ2-1; d_gene: -
CDR3nt: TGTGCCAGCAGGGAGCAAATGGGACTCGCGAACACTGAAGCTTTCTTT; CDR3aa: CASREQMGLANTEAFF; abundance: -; v_gene: TRBV2; j_gene: TRBJ1-1; d_gene: -
CDR3nt: TGCGCCAGCAGCCAGACCCCGAGGTCCCGGGGTGGCTACACCTTC; CDR3aa: CASSQTPRSRGGYTF; abundance: -; v_gene: TRBV4-1; j_gene: TRBJ1-2; d_gene: -
CDR3nt: TGTGCCAGCAGCTTAACCCTTGCACAGGACTACGAGCAGTACTTC; CDR3aa: CASSLTLAQDYEQYF; abundance: -; v_gene: TRBV11-2; j_gene: TRBJ2-7; d_gene: -
CDR3nt: TGTGCCAGCAGCTTTACTAGCGGGGAAGAGACCCAGTACTTC; CDR3aa: CASSFTSGEETQYF; abundance: few; v_gene: TRBV5-6; j_gene: TRBJ2-5; d_gene: TRBD2
CDR3nt: TGTGCCAGCAGGTCTTGGACAGATTGGGCTGAAGCTTTCTTT; CDR3aa: CASRSWTDWAEAFF; abundance: -; v_gene: TRBV6-5; j_gene: TRBJ1-1; d_gene: -
CDR3nt: TGTGCCAGCAGCTGGGCAGGGGTCTCCTATAATTCACCCCTCCACTTT; CDR3aa: CASSWAGVSYNSPLHF; abundance: -; v_gene: TRBV11-2; j_gene: TRBJ1-6; d_gene: -
CDR3nt: TGTGCCAGCAGTTTAAGGGGGCTTGGGGCCAACGTCCTGACTTTC; CDR3aa: CASSLRGLGANVLTF; abundance: -; v_gene: TRBV27; j_gene: TRBJ2-6; d_gene: TRBD1
CDR3nt: TGCAGTGCTAGTCTCACAGCTAACTATGGCTACACCTTC; CDR3aa: CSASLTANYGYTF; abundance: -; v_gene: TRBV20-1; j_gene: TRBJ1-2; d_gene: -
CDR3nt: TGCGCCAGCAGCCCCGCACAGGGGGCCGGTGAAAAACTGTTTTTT; CDR3aa: CASSPAQGAGEKLFF; abundance: -; v_gene: TRBV5-1; j_gene: TRBJ1-4; d_gene: TRBD1
CDR3nt: TGTGCCAGCAGCTTAGGCGGGGGGGGCGAGCAGTACTTC; CDR3aa: CASSLGGGGEQYF; abundance: once; v_gene: TRBV7-6; j_gene: TRBJ2-7; d_gene: TRBD2
CDR3nt: TGTGCCAGCAGTTCCGGCGGATGGGTTACGCAGTATTTT; CDR3aa: CASSSGGWVTQYF; abundance: -; v_gene: TRBV9; j_gene: TRBJ2-3; d_gene: -
CDR3nt: TGCGCCAGCAGCACGCGGACTAGCTCCTACGAGCAGTACTTC; CDR3aa: CASSTRTSSYEQYF; abundance: -; v_gene: TRBV4-1; j_gene: TRBJ2-7; d_gene: TRBD2
CDR3nt: TGCGCCAGCAGCTCCGGGACTACCCAAGAGACCCAGTACTTC; CDR3aa: CASSSGTTQETQYF; abundance: -; v_gene: TRBV5-1; j_gene: TRBJ2-5; d_gene: TRBD2
CDR3nt: TGTGCCAGCAGCTCGGGCGCGACAAGGGGTCCGGGGAGGCCGTTCTTC; CDR3aa: CASSSGATRGPGRPFF; abundance: -; v_gene: TRBV7-8; j_gene: TRBJ2-1; d_gene: -
CDR3nt: TGTGCCAGTAGAGGACAGGGGACCATAGACACCGGGGAGCTGTTTTTT; CDR3aa: CASRGQGTIDTGELFF; abundance: once; v_gene: TRBV19; j_gene: TRBJ2-2; d_gene: TRBD1
CDR3nt: TGTGCCACCAGCACCCGGACAGGGGCCTATGGCTACACCTTC; CDR3aa: CATSTRTGAYGYTF; abundance: -; v_gene: TRBV15; j_gene: TRBJ1-2; d_gene: TRBD1
CDR3nt: TGTGCTAGTGGTTTGGATGACAGGGGGCGAAACTATGGCTACACCTTC; CDR3aa: CASGLDDRGRNYGYTF; abundance: once; v_gene: TRBV12-5; j_gene: TRBJ1-2; d_gene: TRBD1
CDR3nt: TGTGCCAGCAGCCTGGGACTTCCCACAGATACGCAGTATTTT; CDR3aa: CASSLGLPTDTQYF; abundance: -; v_gene: TRBV5-8; j_gene: TRBJ2-3; d_gene: -
CDR3nt: TGTGCCAGCAGCCACACCGGACTAGCGGGGGGGTCGTCCTACAATGAGCAGTTCTTC; CDR3aa: CASSHTGLAGGSSYNEQFF; abundance: -; v_gene: TRBV3-1/TRBV3-2; j_gene: TRBJ2-1; d_gene: TRBD2
CDR3nt: TGTGCCAGCAGTTACGTCGGTCTAAATCAGCCCCAGCATTTT; CDR3aa: CASSYVGLNQPQHF; abundance: -; v_gene: TRBV6-6; j_gene: TRBJ1-5; d_gene: -
CDR3nt: TGTGCCTGGAGCACGACAGCAAACACTGAAGCTTTCTTT; CDR3aa: CAWSTTANTEAFF; abundance: -; v_gene: TRBV30; j_gene: TRBJ1-1; d_gene: -
CDR3nt: TGTGCCAGCAGCGGGACAGGGGGACTGAACACTGAAGCTTTCTTT; CDR3aa: CASSGTGGLNTEAFF; abundance: -; v_gene: TRBV9; j_gene: TRBJ1-1; d_gene: TRBD1
CDR3nt: TGCAGCGTTGAAAACGGAGGTGGCTACACCTTC; CDR3aa: CSVENGGGYTF; abundance: -; v_gene: TRBV29-1; j_gene: TRBJ1-2; d_gene: -
CDR3nt: TGCGCCAGCAGAAGGGGGGGGCCCGAAGATACGCAGTATTTT; CDR3aa: CASRRGGPEDTQYF; abundance: -; v_gene: TRBV5-1; j_gene: TRBJ2-3; d_gene: -
CDR3nt: TGCGCCAGCAGCCGGGGGCAGGTAGAGAACACTGAAGCTTTCTTT; CDR3aa: CASSRGQVENTEAFF; abundance: -; v_gene: TRBV4-1; j_gene: TRBJ1-1; d_gene: -
CDR3nt: TGCGCCAGCAGCTTACAGCGGGGGAGCTCCTACGAGCAGTACTTC; CDR3aa: CASSLQRGSSYEQYF; abundance: -; v_gene: TRBV5-1; j_gene: TRBJ2-7; d_gene: TRBD2
CDR3nt: TGTGCCAGCAGGCCCAGCAGGGGGACCTATGGCTACACCTTC; CDR3aa: CASRPSRGTYGYTF; abundance: -; v_gene: TRBV6-5; j_gene: TRBJ1-2; d_gene: TRBD1
CDR3nt: TGTGCCAGTAGTCTAGAAGGGGGACAGGGCGGCTCACCCCTCCACTTT; CDR3aa: CASSLEGGQGGSPLHF; abundance: few; v_gene: TRBV19; j_gene: TRBJ1-6; d_gene: TRBD1
CDR3nt: TGTGCCAGCAGTTATAGCCAAGAGACCCAGTACTTC; CDR3aa: CASSYSQETQYF; abundance: -; v_gene: TRBV6-6; j_gene: TRBJ2-5; d_gene: -